This T cell receptor (beta chain) was captured in a study of siplizumab effects on memory and regulatory T cells. Study-level results: Naive T cells apparently outstripped memory cells in diversity and seemed major alloresponse contributors. On average, approximately 70% of mappable alloreactive CD4+ clones were Treg-derived under siplizumab, against about 25% in controls. A minor share of alloreactive clones matched unstimulated subsets.

Method: immunoSEQ multiplex PCR; TCRdb's copy keeps in-frame clones and lacks some. Among 90,000 to 140,000 clones listed, around 93% were seen once. To note about this clone: Its antigen is unknown.

Germline CDR1 and CDR2: LNHDA and SQIVND (reference sequence). This CDR3 is 12 amino acids long. Trimming pared 9 bases from V and 4 bases from J, leaving 12 bases between. Sequencing used CD4+ T cells sorted from blood. The chain joins TRBV19 to TRBJ1-1; maybe TRBD1 (5 bases). The source of this sequence is a human donor in good health. The CDR3 sequence: CASRDVGTEAFF. The DNA for the CDR3 is TGTGCCAGCAGGGATGTTGGCACTGAAGCTTTCTTT.